Following are 15 T cell receptor beta chains from one sample sequenced in a study of blood T cells in healthy people across ages. A sample-barcoded 5' primer and a J-beta primer mix were used in a second PCR of about 7 to 12 cycles. One entry per CDR3 protein, called by TCRdb with MiXCR from the 5' RACE reads. The profile shows about 730,000 distinct CDR3 sequences, roughly 43% of them singletons. The sequencing input was blood. The source of these receptors is a woman between 55 and 75 years old in good health.

There are a few counts of this clonotype. This sequence joins TRBV5-6 and TRBJ2-7, with a possible D match to TRBD1 (6 bases). Germline CDR1 SGHDT, CDR2 YYEEEE. Trimming removed 6 bases at V and 3 bases at J, with 13 bases between. The CDR3 covers 13 residues. CDR3 region: CASKKQGSYEQYF. DNA for the CDR3: TGTGCCAGCAAGAAACAGGGAAGCTACGAGCAGTACTTC.

V gene TRBV3-1 combines with J gene TRBJ2-7; 10 bases map to TRBD2. V shed 4 bases and J 4 bases; nucleotides not matched to a gene: 4. CDR1 is LGHDT and CDR2 is YNNKEL in the germline V gene (reference sequence). This CDR3 spans 14 amino acids. This CDR3 is CASSPLAGVYEQYF. The CDR3 DNA follows: TGTGCCAGCAGCCCGCTAGCGGGAGTTTACGAGCAGTACTTC.

This chain connects TRBV18 to TRBJ1-2, with TRBD1 matching over 9 bases. The CDR3 extends over 15 amino acids. The trim removed 5 bases at V and 5 bases at J, leaving 9 bases unmatched. Germline V gives CDR1 KGHSH, CDR2 LQKENI. The CDR3 nucleotides read TGTGCCAGCTCAACGGACAGGGGCGAAGGATATGGCTACACCTTC. Translation: CASSTDRGEGYGYTF.

This clonotype came up a few times. This sequence joins TRBV7-6 and TRBJ2-2, with TRBD2 matching over 8 bases. CDR1 and CDR2 from the germline V gene are SGHVS and FNYEAQ. V was clipped by 2 bases and J by 5 bases; unmatched bases: 13. The CDR3 is 18 amino acids. The CDR3 loop reads CASSLTLPGGTGTGELFF. DNA for the CDR3: TGTGCCAGCAGCTTAACGCTCCCGGGAGGGACGGGAACCGGGGAGCTGTTTTTT.

This clonotype was seen only once. This rearrangement joins TRBV6-1 to TRBJ1-4; D gene uncertain. Germline-derived CDR1 and CDR2 are MNHNS and SASEGT. CDR3 length: 15 residues. Between the trimmed V and J ends, which lost 2 bases and 8 bases, there was a span of 15 bases. CDR3 coding DNA: TGTGCCAGCAGTGAAATGAACAGTCTCTCAGAAAAACTGTTTTTT. Amino acid sequence: CASSEMNSLSEKLFF.

The V call is TRBV5-1, the J call TRBJ2-3; 9 bases are shared with TRBD2. CDR1 SGHRS and CDR2 YFSETQ come from the germline V gene. The CDR3 consists of 15 residues. The J segment lost 6 bases and the V segment lost 6 bases, leaving 11 bases of the junction unmatched. The CDR3 coding sequence is TGCGCCAGCACCTCGACTAGCGGCCCAGGGGATACGCAGTATTTT. Protein: CASTSTSGPGDTQYF.

The rearrangement uses TRBV28 and TRBJ2-2; 10 bases are a match to TRBD2. Germline loops: CDR1 MDHEN, CDR2 SYDVKM. The CDR3 is 15 residues long. Trimming cost V 7 bases and J 5 bases; bases outside gene matches: 7. Here the CDR3 reads CASTKGLATTGELFF. In nucleotides, the CDR3 is TGTGCCAGCACAAAGGGACTAGCGACGACCGGGGAGCTGTTTTTT.

The V call is TRBV10-3, the J call TRBJ2-1; D perhaps matches TRBD2 (5 bases). CDR3 size: 14 residues. Germline V gene sequence: CDR1 ENHRY, CDR2 SYGVKD. Trimming pared 6 bases from V and 8 bases from J, leaving 17 bases between. The CDR3 protein is CAIRNYKEDHEQFF. In nucleotides, the CDR3 is TGTGCCATCAGGAACTACAAGGAGGACCATGAGCAGTTCTTC.

This clonotype was seen a handful of times. This chain connects TRBV7-8 to TRBJ2-7; D is tentatively TRBD1 or TRBD2 (5 bases each). The CDR3 is made up of 14 amino acids. The ends were cut back, 7 bases at V and 2 bases at J, with 15 bases in the middle. CDR1 is SGHVS, CDR2 FQNEAQ, per germline. The CDR3 here is CASNRGVGAYEQYF. DNA of the CDR3: TGTGCCAGCAACAGAGGGGTGGGCGCCTACGAGCAGTACTTC.

This clonotype came up a few times. The chain is built from TRBV13 and TRBJ2-3, with 14 bases identical to TRBD2. V gave up 5 bases and J gave up 5 bases; unmatched junction bases: 9. Germline V gene data show CDR1 as PRHDT and CDR2 as FYEKMQ (reference sequence). The CDR3 has 17 amino acids. CDR3 residues: CASSPRLAGGQRDTQYF. The CDR3 DNA reads TGTGCCAGCAGCCCCCGACTAGCGGGGGGGCAGAGAGATACGCAGTATTTT.

This clonotype was seen a handful of times. The V and J genes are TRBV30 and TRBJ2-1; D call uncertain. The length of the CDR3 is 10 residues. Trimming left V 3 bases short and J 7 bases short, with 4 bases between. The V gene's germline CDR1 is GTSNPN and CDR2 SVGIG (reference sequence). Written as DNA, the CDR3 is TGTGCCTGGAGGCTAAATGAGCAGTTCTTC. It translates to CAWRLNEQFF.

This clonotype has a count of ten or more. The V call is TRBV4-1, the J call TRBJ2-7; D gene unclear. The germline V gene encodes CDR1 MGHRA and CDR2 YSYEKL. V was shortened by 1 base and J by 0 bases, with 10 bases between the two germline ends. The CDR3 covers 15 residues. The CDR3 loop reads CASSQAAESSYEQYF. The CDR3 nucleotides read TGCGCCAGCAGCCAAGCCGCCGAGAGCTCCTACGAGCAGTACTTC.

This chain uses TRBV6-6 with TRBJ1-5; 11 bases map to TRBD1. The V segment lost 3 bases and the J segment 6 bases; nucleotides outside the gene matches: 7. This CDR3 contains 16 residues. The V gene's germline CDR1 is MNHNY and CDR2 SVGAGI (reference sequence). The CDR3 region is CASSYRGQGASQPQHF. As DNA, the CDR3 is TGTGCCAGCAGTTATAGAGGACAGGGGGCTTCTCAGCCCCAGCATTTT.

This clonotype was picked up a small number of times. The DNA of the CDR3 is TGTGCCAGCAGCCAAGATGCGTGGAGAGAGGTTGAGCAGTTCTTC. As protein: CASSQDAWREVEQFF. The V call is TRBV4-2, the J call TRBJ2-1; no reliable D call. The CDR3 is 15 residues long. Germline assignment: CDR1 LGHNA and CDR2 YNFKEQ. V was cut by 0 bases and J by 9 bases, with 15 bases left in between.

V and J are TRBV20-1 and TRBJ2-1, with 8 bases fitting TRBD2. This CDR3 region has 18 residues. The V segment lost 5 bases and the J segment 1 base; nucleotides outside the gene matches: 16. Germline V gene sequence: CDR1 DFQATT, CDR2 SNEGSKA (reference sequence). The CDR3 loop is CSARVTSGLEGSYNEQFF. In DNA, the CDR3 is TGCAGTGCTCGAGTCACTAGCGGCTTGGAAGGGTCCTACAATGAGCAGTTCTTC.